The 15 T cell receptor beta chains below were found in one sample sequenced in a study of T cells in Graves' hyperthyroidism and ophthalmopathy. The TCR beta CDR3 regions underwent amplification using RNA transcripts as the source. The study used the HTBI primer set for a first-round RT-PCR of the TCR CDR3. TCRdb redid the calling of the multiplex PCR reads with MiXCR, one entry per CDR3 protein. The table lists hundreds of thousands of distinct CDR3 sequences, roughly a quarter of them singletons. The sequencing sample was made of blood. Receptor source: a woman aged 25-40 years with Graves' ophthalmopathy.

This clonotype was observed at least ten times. The CDR3: CSVVKSGETQYF. DNA of the CDR3: TGCAGCGTTGTGAAGTCTGGAGAGACCCAGTACTTC. The chain is built from TRBV29-1 and TRBJ2-5; no clear D gene. V was shortened by 4 bases and J by 4 bases, with 10 bases between the two germline ends. The CDR3 loop spans 12 amino acids. Germline V gives CDR1 SQVTM, CDR2 ANQGSEA.

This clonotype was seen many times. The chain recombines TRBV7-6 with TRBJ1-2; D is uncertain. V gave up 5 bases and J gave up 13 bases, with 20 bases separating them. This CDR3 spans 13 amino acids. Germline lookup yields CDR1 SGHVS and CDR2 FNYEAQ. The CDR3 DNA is TGTGCCAGCAGCCCCGGGCCAGGCATGGTTTTCACCTTC. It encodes CASSPGPGMVFTF.

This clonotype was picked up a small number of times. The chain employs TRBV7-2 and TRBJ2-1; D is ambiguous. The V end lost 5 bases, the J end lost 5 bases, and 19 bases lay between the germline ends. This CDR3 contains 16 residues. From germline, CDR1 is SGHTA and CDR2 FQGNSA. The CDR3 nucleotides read TGTGCCAGCAGCCGAGAAAGTCCGACTTGGGACAATGAGCAGTTCTTC. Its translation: CASSRESPTWDNEQFF. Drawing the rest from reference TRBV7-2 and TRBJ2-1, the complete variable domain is GAGVSQSPSNKVTEKGKDVELRCDPISGHTALYWYRQSLGQGLEFLIYFQGNSAPDKSGLPSDRFSAERTGGSVSTLTIQRTQQEDSAVYLCASSRESPTWDNEQFFGPGTRLTVL.

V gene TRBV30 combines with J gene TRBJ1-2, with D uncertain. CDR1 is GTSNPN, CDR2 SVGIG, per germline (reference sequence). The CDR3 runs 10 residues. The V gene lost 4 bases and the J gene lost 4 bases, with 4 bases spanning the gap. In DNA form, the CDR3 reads TGTGCCTGGAAGGGCTATGGCTACACCTTC. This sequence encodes CAWKGYGYTF.

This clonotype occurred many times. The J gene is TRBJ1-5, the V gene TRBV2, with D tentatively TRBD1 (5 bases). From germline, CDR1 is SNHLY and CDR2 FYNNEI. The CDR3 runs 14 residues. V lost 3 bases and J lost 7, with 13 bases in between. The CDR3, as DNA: TGTGCCAGCAGTGATTTAGGGGTAGGACAGCCCCAGCATTTT. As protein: CASSDLGVGQPQHF.

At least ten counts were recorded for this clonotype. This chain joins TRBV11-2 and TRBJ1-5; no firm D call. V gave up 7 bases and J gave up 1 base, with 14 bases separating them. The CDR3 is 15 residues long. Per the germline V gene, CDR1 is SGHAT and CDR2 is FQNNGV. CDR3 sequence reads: CASNPSGESNQPQHF. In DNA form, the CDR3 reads TGTGCCAGCAATCCGTCTGGAGAAAGCAATCAGCCCCAGCATTTT. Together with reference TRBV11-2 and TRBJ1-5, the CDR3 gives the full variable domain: EAGVAQSPRYKIIEKRQSVAFWCNPISGHATLYWYQQILGQGPKLLIQFQNNGVVDDSQLPKDRFSAERLKGVDSTLKIQPAKLEDSAVYLCASNPSGESNQPQHFGDGTRLSIL.

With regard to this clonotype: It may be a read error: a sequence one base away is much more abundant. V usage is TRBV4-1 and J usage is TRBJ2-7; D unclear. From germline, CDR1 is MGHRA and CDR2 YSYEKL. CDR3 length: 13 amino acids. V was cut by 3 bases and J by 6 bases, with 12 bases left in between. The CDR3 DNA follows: TGCGCCAGCAGCCAGGCGAGGATCGCCGAGCAGTACTTC. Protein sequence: CASSQARIAEQYF.

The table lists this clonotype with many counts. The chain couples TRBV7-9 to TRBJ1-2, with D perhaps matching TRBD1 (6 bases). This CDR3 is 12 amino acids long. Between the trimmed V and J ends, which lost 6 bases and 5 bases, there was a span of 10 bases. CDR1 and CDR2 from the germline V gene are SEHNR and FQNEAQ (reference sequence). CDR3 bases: TGTGCCAGCAGTCCCACAGGGTATGGCTACACCTTC. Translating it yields CASSPTGYGYTF.

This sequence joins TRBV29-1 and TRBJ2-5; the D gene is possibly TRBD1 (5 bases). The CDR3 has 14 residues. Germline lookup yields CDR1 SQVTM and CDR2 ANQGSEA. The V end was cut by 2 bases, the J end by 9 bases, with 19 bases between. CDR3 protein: CSVEPTAMASAQYF. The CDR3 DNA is TGCAGCGTTGAACCGACAGCGATGGCGAGTGCCCAGTACTTC. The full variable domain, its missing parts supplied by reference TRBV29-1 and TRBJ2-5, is SAVISQKPSRDICQRGTSLTIQCQVDSQVTMMFWYRQQPGQSLTLIATANQGSEATYESGFVIDKFPISRPNLTFSTLTVSNMSPEDSSIYLCSVEPTAMASAQYFGPGTRLLVL.

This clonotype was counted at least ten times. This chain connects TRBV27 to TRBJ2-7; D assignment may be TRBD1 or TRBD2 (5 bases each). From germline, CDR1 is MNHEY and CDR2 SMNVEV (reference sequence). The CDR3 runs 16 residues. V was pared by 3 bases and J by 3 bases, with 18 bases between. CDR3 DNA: TGTGCCAGCAGTTTGGTCAGCGGTTGGGACGGCTACGAGCAGTACTTC. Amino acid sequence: CASSLVSGWDGYEQYF.

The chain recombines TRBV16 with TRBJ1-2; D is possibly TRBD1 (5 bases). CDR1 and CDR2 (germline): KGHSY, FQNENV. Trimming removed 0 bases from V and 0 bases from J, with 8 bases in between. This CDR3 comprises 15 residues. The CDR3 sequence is CASSQSGGTNYGYTF. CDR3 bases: TGTGCCAGCAGCCAATCTGGGGGAACTAACTATGGCTACACCTTC. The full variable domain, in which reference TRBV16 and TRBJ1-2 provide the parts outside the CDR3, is GEEVAQTPKHLVRGEGQKAKLYCAPIKGHSYVFWYQQVLKNEFKFLISFQNENVFDETGMPKERFSAKCLPNSPCSLEIQATKLEDSAVYFCASSQSGGTNYGYTFGSGTRLTVV.

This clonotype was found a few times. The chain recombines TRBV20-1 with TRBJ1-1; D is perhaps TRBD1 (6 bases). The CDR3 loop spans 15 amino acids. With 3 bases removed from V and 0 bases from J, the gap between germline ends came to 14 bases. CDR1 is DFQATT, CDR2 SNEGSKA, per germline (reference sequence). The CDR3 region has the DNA TGCAGTGCTAGCAGGGGCGTCTCTATGAACACTGAAGCTTTCTTT. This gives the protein CSASRGVSMNTEAFF.

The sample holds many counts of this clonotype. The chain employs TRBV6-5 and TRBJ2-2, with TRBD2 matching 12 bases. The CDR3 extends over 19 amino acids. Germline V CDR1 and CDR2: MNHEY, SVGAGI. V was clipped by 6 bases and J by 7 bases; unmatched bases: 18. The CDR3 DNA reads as TGTGCCAGCAGCGCACTAGCGGGGGGCCTCCGATCCGGGGGCGGGGAGCTGTTTTTT. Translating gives CASSALAGGLRSGGGELFF.

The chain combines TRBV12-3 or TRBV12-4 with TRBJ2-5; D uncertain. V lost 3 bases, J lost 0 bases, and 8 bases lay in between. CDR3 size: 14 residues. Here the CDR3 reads CASSFPPYQETQYF. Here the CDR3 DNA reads TGTGCCAGCAGTTTCCCCCCCTACCAAGAGACCCAGTACTTC.

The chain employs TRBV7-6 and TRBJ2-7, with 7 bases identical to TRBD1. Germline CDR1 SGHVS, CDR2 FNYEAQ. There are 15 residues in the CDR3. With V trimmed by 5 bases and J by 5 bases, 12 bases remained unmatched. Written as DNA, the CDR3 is TGTGCCAGCAGCCTCCTAGACAGGGCAAGCGACGAGCAGTACTTC. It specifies CASSLLDRASDEQYF.